The 2 T cell receptor beta chains given below trace back to one sample, sequenced in a study of T cells after yellow fever vaccination (dated by TCRdb to about 2019). Taken with the paper, the label for treatment or condition translates to: live attenuated yellow fever vaccine strain. The library was built by means of 5' RACE. Sequenced on an Illumina HiSeq 2500. TCRdb handled the public reads itself, with Q25 trimming in fastp and clone calling in MiXCR, and kept productive beta chains. CDR3 protein sequences are deduplicated, and each keeps its most common genes and DNA. The table for this sample lists about 73,000 distinct CDR3 sequences; just under 8% of them were counted only once. The ten largest account for more than 35% of the sample. The input for sequencing was CD8+ T cells sorted from PBMCs, taken on the day of the yellow fever booster vaccination. The source of these receptors is a man aged 30-40 years who received the YFV17D yellow fever vaccine.

The V gene is TRBV3-1, the J gene TRBJ1-1; D gene ambiguous. The CDR3 covers 13 residues. The germline CDR1 and CDR2 sequences are LGHDT and YNNKEL (reference sequence). Between the trimmed V and J ends, which lost 7 bases and 2 bases, there was a span of 11 bases. DNA for the CDR3: TGTGCCAGCAAAGGACCCCTAAACACTGAAGCTTTCTTT. Amino acids: CASKGPLNTEAFF. Looking up the rest from reference TRBV3-1 and TRBJ1-1 gives the full variable domain: DTAVSQTPKYLVTQMGNDKSIKCEQNLGHDTMYWYKQDSKKFLKIMFSYNNKELIINETVPNRFSPKSPDKAHLNLHINSLELGDSAVYFCASKGPLNTEAFFGQGTRLTVV.

The rearrangement links TRBV13 to TRBJ1-1, with 8 nucleotides matching TRBD1. The CDR3 runs 15 residues. From germline, CDR1 is PRHDT and CDR2 FYEKMQ (reference sequence). The V and J ends lost 1 base and 5 bases, in that order; junction bases with no gene match: 6. The CDR3 is CASSLDGQGVTEAFF. As DNA, the CDR3 is TGTGCCAGCAGCTTAGATGGACAGGGCGTTACTGAAGCTTTCTTT.